This TCR beta chain was sequenced in a study of blood T cell repertoires in COVID-19. Repertoires were generated with immunoSEQ multiplex PCR, while TCRdb's copy carries only in-frame clones and drops some. The table has a few hundred thousand clones, around nine tenths seen once. The germline gives CDR1 SGHNT, CDR2 YYREEE (reference sequence). The CDR3 spans 14 residues. The V and J ends lost 3 bases and 4 bases, in that order; junction bases with no gene match: 6. The sequencing input was peripheral blood. The genes are TRBV5-4 and TRBJ2-5, with 7 bases that match TRBD1. The TCR comes from a man between 18 and 29 years old with COVID-19, enrolled during active disease. The CDR3 sequence: CASSWGTEAETQYF. CDR3 coding DNA: TGTGCCAGCAGCTGGGGGACAGAGGCAGAGACCCAGTACTTC. The full variable domain, in which reference TRBV5-4 and TRBJ2-5 provide the parts outside the CDR3, is ETGVTQSPTHLIKTRGQQVTLRCSSQSGHNTVSWYQQALGQGPQFIFQYYREEENGRGNFPPRFSGLQFPNYSSELNVNALELDDSALYLCASSWGTEAETQYFGPGTRLLVL.